The rows below give T cell receptor beta chains drawn from one sample of a study of shared clonotypes between healthy human individuals. The data were produced by immunoSEQ multiplex PCR, yet TCRdb's version contains in-frame clones alone and is incomplete. The profile shows approximately 530,000 clones, approximately 95% of them singletons. The sample comprised naive CD4+ T cells sorted from blood. Receptors were obtained from a woman younger than 45 in good health. Both conserved end residues are part of each CDR3. Size is stated for part of the rows, as once, few or many counts, or as a class when the clone is expanded.

clone size | V gene | CDR3 protein
. | TRBV7-4 | CASSTRDGENQYF
once | TRBV6-1 | CASSEAGSSTDTQYF
. | TRBV2 | CASSPSSRGNTEAFF
. | TRBV7-2 | CASSLEGRGRADNYGYTF
. | TRBV7-2 | CASSSGPHEQYF
few | TRBV20-1 | CSARDWGYTF
. | TRBV28 | CASSPAGTGSSQPQHF
. | TRBV6-5 | CASSYTLAPGPGELFF
. | TRBV28 | CASTAGTVYEQYF
. | TRBV10-3 | CAIRENTGDEQFF
. | TRBV27 | CASSHRQGVGDTQYF
. | TRBV21-1 | CASSKLTPYSPTESSGANVLTF
. | TRBV27 | CASSLLRATDQETQYF
. | TRBV19 | CASIRRGGAGYGYTF
. | TRBV6-5 | CASSKLAGVETQYF
. | TRBV2 | CASSEGGRGASGIPPGTDTQYF
. | TRBV11-2 | CASSLDPISGYEQYF
. | TRBV5-4 | CASSLSTGGEQYF
. | TRBV7-9 | CASSLGQGILGYTF
. | TRBV28 | CASSSSANTEAFF
. | TRBV15 | CATSSTSGGAFF
. | TRBV5-1 | CASSLAGGTDTQYF
. | TRBV11-2 | CASSLAGGARGTDTQYF
. | TRBV18 | CASSPRDYNSYEQYF
. | TRBV28 | CASTTGTGVDEQYF
. | TRBV28 | CASSSLGRTTRGHYGYTF
. | TRBV5-1 | CASSLAPGENTEAFF
. | TRBV28 | CASSLGGTNEKLFF